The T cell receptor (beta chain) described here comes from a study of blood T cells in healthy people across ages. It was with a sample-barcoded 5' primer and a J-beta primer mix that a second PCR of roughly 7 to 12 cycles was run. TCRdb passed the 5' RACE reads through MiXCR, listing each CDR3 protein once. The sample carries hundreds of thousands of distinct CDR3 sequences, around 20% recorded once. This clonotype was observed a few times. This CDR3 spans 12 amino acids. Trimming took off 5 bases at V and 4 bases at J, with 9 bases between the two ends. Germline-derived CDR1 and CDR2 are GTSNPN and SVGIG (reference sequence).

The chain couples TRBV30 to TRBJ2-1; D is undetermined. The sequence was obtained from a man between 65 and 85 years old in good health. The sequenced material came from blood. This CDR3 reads CAWADGYNEQFF. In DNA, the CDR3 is TGTGCCTGGGCGGACGGTTACAATGAGCAGTTCTTC. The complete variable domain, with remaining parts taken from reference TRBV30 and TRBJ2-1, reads SQTIHQWPATLVQPVGSPLSLECTVEGTSNPNLYWYRQAAGRGLQLLFYSVGIGQISSEVPQNLSASRPQDRQFILSSKKLLLSDSGFYLCAWADGYNEQFFGPGTRLTVL.